One and the same sample provided the 9 T cell receptor beta chains below, sequenced in a study of T-cell reconstitution after alpha-beta-depleted transplantation in children. Preparation of the TCRbeta library was carried out with unique molecular identifiers. TCRdb ran MiXCR on the PCR reads and lists one entry per CDR3 protein. The sample includes about 500,000 distinct CDR3 sequences, approximately 10% of them seen just once. The material sequenced was PBMCs, mostly from graft donor cells, taken 180 days after TCRalphabeta/CD19-depleted stem cell transplant. These receptors originate from a female patient between 2 and 15 years old who had a stem cell transplant for aplastic anemia, so the T cells may come from the graft donor.

This clonotype was observed at least ten times. The chain recombines TRBV29-1 with TRBJ1-1, with 8 bases fitting TRBD1. The V and J ends lost 6 bases and 6 bases, in that order; junction bases with no gene match: 3. This CDR3 comprises 11 residues. Germline loops: CDR1 SQVTM, CDR2 ANQGSEA. The DNA for the CDR3 is TGCAGCGTGATGACAGGGGCTGAAGCTTTCTTT. Translated, it gives CSVMTGAEAFF.

Concerning this clonotype itself: This CDR3 fails to terminate in the conserved phenylalanine or tryptophan, so it likely reflects a read error. The J gene is TRBJ2-7, the V gene TRBV7-8; 7 bases line up with TRBD2. The germline V gene encodes CDR1 SGHVS and CDR2 FQNEAQ. The CDR3 is 18 amino acids. V lost 5 bases, J lost 0 bases, and 16 bases stayed unmatched. The CDR3 loop reads CASSDVTWTSPSSYEQYI. DNA for the CDR3: TGTGCCAGCAGCGATGTGACCTGGACTAGTCCAAGCTCCTACGAGCAGTACATC.

This clonotype was seen many times. The V and J genes are TRBV28 and TRBJ1-2; D might be TRBD1 (5 bases). Germline V gives CDR1 MDHEN, CDR2 SYDVKM. The CDR3 totals 16 residues. The V gene lost 6 bases and the J gene lost 0 bases, with 17 bases spanning the gap. The chain's CDR3 is CASRHGGGFSNYGYTF. The CDR3 region has the DNA TGTGCCAGCAGGCACGGTGGGGGGTTCTCTAACTATGGCTACACCTTC.

The chain couples TRBV25-1 to TRBJ1-1; D is ambiguous. Trimming cost V 8 bases and J 5 bases, with 12 bases left between them. This CDR3 has 12 residues. Looked up from germline, CDR1 is MGHDK and CDR2 is SYGVNS. CDR3 sequence: CASGFLGTEAFF. For the CDR3, the DNA is TGTGCCAGCGGGTTCCTGGGGACTGAAGCTTTCTTT. Full variable domain (missing parts from reference TRBV25-1 and TRBJ1-1): EADIYQTPRYLVIGTGKKITLECSQTMGHDKMYWYQQDPGMELHLIHYSYGVNSTEKGDLSSESTVSRIRTEHFPLTLESARPSHTSQYLCASGFLGTEAFFGQGTRLTVV.

The sample holds a few counts of this clonotype. The gene calls are TRBV7-2 and TRBJ2-5; TRBD1 might be the D (5 bases). The CDR3 consists of 15 residues. From germline, CDR1 is SGHTA and CDR2 FQGNSA. Trimming cost V 0 bases and J 1 base, with 9 bases left between them. The CDR3 sequence is CASSLARQIQETQYF. Here the CDR3 DNA reads TGTGCCAGCAGCTTAGCCCGACAGATCCAAGAGACCCAGTACTTC.

This clonotype was detected only a few times. The CDR3 loop is CASAELRLQGNTEAFF. The CDR3 nucleotides read TGTGCCAGCGCCGAACTCCGTTTACAGGGCAACACTGAAGCTTTCTTT. This rearrangement joins TRBV6-1 to TRBJ1-1; maybe TRBD1 (6 bases). The germline V gene encodes CDR1 MNHNS and CDR2 SASEGT. Trimming pared 8 bases from V and 2 bases from J, leaving 21 bases between. The length of the CDR3 is 16 residues.

The chain carries TRBV10-3 and TRBJ2-4, with 10 bases aligning to TRBD1. Trimming took 2 bases from V and 1 from J; bases not matched to a gene: 11. The CDR3 runs 19 residues. Germline loops: CDR1 ENHRY, CDR2 SYGVKD. CDR3 bases: TGTGCCATCAGTGAGCTACCCGGGACAGGGGAGGGGGCCAAAAACATTCAGTACTTC. This gives the protein CAISELPGTGEGAKNIQYF.

This clonotype was seen at least ten times. This sequence joins TRBV29-1 and TRBJ2-1, with D possibly TRBD2 on 7 matching bases. Germline-derived CDR1 and CDR2 are SQVTM and ANQGSEA. With 4 bases removed from V and 9 bases from J, the gap between germline ends came to 16 bases. The CDR3 spans 13 residues. The CDR3, as DNA: TGCAGCGTTGCCTGGGGAGGGGGTAGTGAGCAGTTCTTC. It translates to CSVAWGGGSEQFF.

Ten or more counts support this clonotype. This chain joins TRBV4-3 and TRBJ2-3; no clear D. CDR1 is LGHNA, CDR2 YSLEER, per germline. The V gene lost 0 bases and the J gene lost 1 base, with 8 bases spanning the gap. This CDR3 is 15 amino acids long. The CDR3 coding sequence is TGCGCCAGCAGCCAAGATCGGCAGGGCACAGATACGCAGTATTTT. Its translation: CASSQDRQGTDTQYF.